These 4 T cell receptor beta chains were sequenced from one sample in a study of cytomegalovirus exposure and HLA in healthy donors. In the PCR, 60 Vbeta and 13 Jbeta primers were used. Repertoires were generated with immunoSEQ multiplex PCR, while TCRdb's copy carries only in-frame clones and drops some. The repertoire consists of around 200,000 clones, with 80% to 90% occurring once and the leading ten covering 1%. Sample: PBMCs. These receptors came from a woman between 18 and 30 years old in good health and CMV-seronegative.

The chain employs TRBV7-8 and TRBJ2-5; the match to TRBD1 covers 9 bases. The closer fit of TRBJ2-7 to the DNA end suggests the J call may be wrong. Germline values: CDR1 SGHVS, CDR2 FQNEAQ. The CDR3 loop spans 15 amino acids. DNA of the CDR3: TGTGCCAGCAGCCACCGCCGGGACAGGGCCTACGAGCAGTACTTC. Translated, it gives CASSHRRDRAYEQYF.

The chain carries TRBV27 and TRBJ1-1; D gene unclear. Trimming left V 4 bases short and J 5 bases short, with 11 bases between. The CDR3 runs 13 residues. Germline CDR1 is MNHEY and CDR2 is SMNVEV (reference sequence). The CDR3 is CASSSGVGTEAFF. For the CDR3, the DNA is TGTGCCAGCAGTTCCGGGGTAGGGACTGAAGCTTTCTTT.

J is TRBJ2-7 and V is TRBV6-1, with D perhaps TRBD1 (6 bases). With 7 bases removed from V and 0 bases from J, the gap between germline ends came to 10 bases. Germline CDR1 MNHNS, CDR2 SASEGT. This CDR3 has 13 residues. The CDR3 sequence is CASNSGDSYEQYF. The CDR3 region has the DNA TGTGCCAGCAATTCAGGGGACTCCTACGAGCAGTACTTC.

The chain has TRBV6-5 and TRBJ2-7; TRBD1 aligns across 7 bases. This CDR3 is built from 14 residues. Unmatched junction bases numbered 5, after V lost 4 bases and J lost 2 bases. The germline gives CDR1 MNHEY, CDR2 SVGAGI. The CDR3 region is CASSFGTAPYEQYF. The CDR3 DNA reads as TGTGCCAGCAGTTTCGGGACAGCTCCCTACGAGCAGTACTTC.